This T cell receptor (beta chain) was sequenced for a study of blood T cell repertoires in COVID-19. Germline CDR1 LNHDA, CDR2 SQIVND (reference sequence). This CDR3 has 14 residues. V was pared by 5 bases and J by 0 bases, with 8 bases between. TCRdb's copy holds only in-frame clones and misses some; the assay was immunoSEQ multiplex PCR. The sample carries 150,000 or so clones, 70% to 90% recorded once. The source is a woman aged 55-70 years with COVID-19, enrolled during active disease. This sequence joins TRBV19 and TRBJ1-5; the D is unclear. What was sequenced was peripheral blood. The DNA of the CDR3 is TGTGCCAGTAGTGGGAGGTTTAGCAATCAGCCCCAGCATTTT. Amino acids: CASSGRFSNQPQHF.